These T cell receptor beta chains were read from a single sample in a study of shared clonotypes between healthy human individuals. Here immunoSEQ multiplex PCR was the method, and the copy in TCRdb shows in-frame clones only, minus some. The data show over 2 million clones, 85% to 95% seen once. Sequencing used naive CD8+ T cells sorted from blood. The receptor source for this set is a young man in good health. Both conserved end residues are part of each CDR3. A D gene is named only where the DNA matches it firmly. A row's size may be missing; if present it is once, few, many or a size class.

size: -; J: TRBJ2-7; D: TRBD1; V: TRBV11-2; DNA: TGTGCCAGCAGCATAGGGACAGGCCCCTACGAGCAGTACTTC; CDR3: CASSIGTGPYEQYF
size: -; J: TRBJ2-7; D: TRBD1; V: TRBV10-3; DNA: TGTGCCATCAGTGAGTCGGGTTTTTATGAGACAGGGGGCAACGAGCAGTACTTC; CDR3: CAISESGFYETGGNEQYF
size: -; J: TRBJ2-1; D: -; V: TRBV5-6; DNA: TGTGCCAGCAGCTTGGTCGGCAGCTCCTACAATGAGCAGTTCTTC; CDR3: CASSLVGSSYNEQFF
size: -; J: TRBJ2-5; D: -; V: TRBV2; DNA: TGTGCCAGCAGTGGGTACCAAGAGACCCAGTACTTC; CDR3: CASSGYQETQYF
size: -; J: TRBJ2-3; D: -; V: TRBV6-6; DNA: TGTGCCAGCAGTTTAGGGGCAGATACGCAGTATTTT; CDR3: CASSLGADTQYF
size: -; J: TRBJ2-2; D: TRBD1; V: TRBV6-1; DNA: TGTGCCAGCAGTGAATGGGAAGACAGGGTAGCCGAGGGGGTCGGGGAGCTGTTTTTT; CDR3: CASSEWEDRVAEGVGELFF
size: -; J: TRBJ2-7; D: -; V: TRBV5-6; DNA: TGTGCCAGCAGCGATGGGAGCTACGAGCAGTACTTC; CDR3: CASSDGSYEQYF
size: -; J: TRBJ2-7; D: TRBD2; V: TRBV7-9; DNA: TGTGCCAGCAGTCGGGGGGACGAGCAGTACTTC; CDR3: CASSRGDEQYF
size: once; J: TRBJ2-7; D: -; V: TRBV13; DNA: TGTGCCAGCAGCTTGAGGGACATAGAAGTAGACGAGCAGTACTTC; CDR3: CASSLRDIEVDEQYF
size: -; J: TRBJ2-5; D: -; V: TRBV11-2; DNA: TGTGCCAGCAGCTTCTCCGGTGAGCAAGAGACCCAGTACTTC; CDR3: CASSFSGEQETQYF
size: -; J: TRBJ1-2; D: TRBD1; V: TRBV5-4; DNA: TGTGCCAGCAGCTTTATTGGGACAGGGGGTGATGGCTACACCTTC; CDR3: CASSFIGTGGDGYTF
size: -; J: TRBJ2-3; D: -; V: TRBV5-4; DNA: TGTGCCAGCAGCGGGGAGGACCCTCAGGGGACAGATACGCAGTATTTT; CDR3: CASSGEDPQGTDTQYF
size: -; J: TRBJ2-5; D: -; V: TRBV6-6; DNA: TGTGCCAGCAGCCGAGGACCGGGCCAAGGGAAGGTGACCCAGTACTTC; CDR3: CASSRGPGQGKVTQYF
size: -; J: TRBJ2-7; D: -; V: TRBV7-2; DNA: TGTGCCAGCAGCTTATATCTTGGGGCAGGCCCTCACTACGAGCAGTACTTC; CDR3: CASSLYLGAGPHYEQYF
size: -; J: TRBJ1-2; D: -; V: TRBV5-4; DNA: TGTGCCAGCAGCTTGGGTGACGGCTATGGCTACACCTTC; CDR3: CASSLGDGYGYTF
size: -; J: TRBJ2-1; D: -; V: TRBV29-1; DNA: TGCAGCGTTGAAGATCTGGGGGAGTTCTACAATGAGCAGTTCTTC; CDR3: CSVEDLGEFYNEQFF
size: -; J: TRBJ2-3; D: -; V: TRBV2; DNA: TGTGCCAGCAGTGAAGGGGGAGCCGACACAGATACGCAGTATTTT; CDR3: CASSEGGADTDTQYF
size: -; J: TRBJ1-2; D: TRBD1; V: TRBV27; DNA: TGTGCCAGCAGTTCCGGACAGGGGGCAGTTCATGGCTACACCTTC; CDR3: CASSSGQGAVHGYTF
size: -; J: TRBJ2-3; D: -; V: TRBV7-9; DNA: TGTTTAAGCGGAGGGGGACTCACAGATACGCAGTATTTT; CDR3: CLSGGGLTDTQYF
size: -; J: TRBJ2-7; D: -; V: TRBV15; DNA: TGTGCCACCGCCCCGGGGGACTTCTCCTACGAGCAGTACTTC; CDR3: CATAPGDFSYEQYF
size: -; J: TRBJ2-2; D: TRBD2; V: TRBV4-3; DNA: TGCGCCAGCAGCCAAGTGTTGCGGGAGGGGACCGGGGAGCTGTTTTTT; CDR3: CASSQVLREGTGELFF
size: -; J: TRBJ2-7; D: -; V: TRBV18; DNA: TGTGCCAGCTCACCACCGTGGGAGGTTCAGGAGCAGTACTTC; CDR3: CASSPPWEVQEQYF
size: -; J: TRBJ2-7; D: TRBD1; V: TRBV13; DNA: TGTGCCAGCAGCTCGACAGGGTCTGGCCTCGACGAGCAGTACTTC; CDR3: CASSSTGSGLDEQYF
size: -; J: TRBJ2-1; D: -; V: TRBV11-3; DNA: TGTGCCAGCAGCTTAGATAGGGGCCGGGGCTCCTCCTACAATGAGCAGTTCTTC; CDR3: CASSLDRGRGSSYNEQFF
size: -; J: TRBJ2-7; D: TRBD1; V: TRBV4-1; DNA: TGCGCCAGCAGCCTCTTCAGACAGGGGGCAGCCTACGAGCAGTACTTC; CDR3: CASSLFRQGAAYEQYF
size: -; J: TRBJ1-4; D: -; V: TRBV4-1; DNA: TGCGCCAGCAGCCAAGGGCCAGGGGTGTCTAATGAAAAACTGTTTTTT; CDR3: CASSQGPGVSNEKLFF
size: once; J: TRBJ2-3; D: -; V: TRBV18; DNA: TGTGCCAGCTCAGCCGGACAGCTCACAGATACGCAGTATTTT; CDR3: CASSAGQLTDTQYF
size: -; J: TRBJ2-2; D: -; V: TRBV6-5; DNA: TGTGCCAGCAGTTACTCAGGGGGGACCGGGGAGCTGTTTTTT; CDR3: CASSYSGGTGELFF
size: -; J: TRBJ1-4; D: -; V: TRBV27; DNA: TGTGCCAGCAGCCCTTTAGACAGTTCCGAAAAACTGTTTTTT; CDR3: CASSPLDSSEKLFF
size: -; J: TRBJ1-1; D: TRBD1; V: TRBV5-4; DNA: TGTGCCAGCAGCTTGGAGGGACCAGCAGGGGGCGCTGAAGCTTTCTTT; CDR3: CASSLEGPAGGAEAFF
size: -; J: TRBJ2-6; D: TRBD1; V: TRBV9; DNA: TGTGCCAGCAGCTCCCGGACAGGCCAGAGCTCTGGGGCCAACGTCCTGACTTTC; CDR3: CASSSRTGQSSGANVLTF
size: once; J: TRBJ2-1; D: -; V: TRBV13; DNA: TGTGCCAGCAGCTTAGTTCCTAGTCCTCATGAGCAGTTCTTC; CDR3: CASSLVPSPHEQFF
size: -; J: TRBJ2-2; D: -; V: TRBV25-1; DNA: TGTGCCAGCAGTGACTTCAGGGGCACCGGGGAGCTGTTTTTT; CDR3: CASSDFRGTGELFF
size: -; J: TRBJ2-2; D: TRBD1; V: TRBV2; DNA: TGTGCCACGGGACAGGGAGTCGACGGGGAGCTGTTTTTT; CDR3: CATGQGVDGELFF
size: -; J: TRBJ1-1; D: TRBD1; V: TRBV19; DNA: TGTGCCAGTAGCTGGGACAGGGATTCTCTGAACACTGAAGCTTTCTTT; CDR3: CASSWDRDSLNTEAFF
size: -; J: TRBJ2-7; D: TRBD2; V: TRBV6-5; DNA: TGTGCCAGCAGTTACGGCCAGGGACTAATCGAGCAGTACTTC; CDR3: CASSYGQGLIEQYF
size: -; J: TRBJ1-6; D: -; V: TRBV7-2; DNA: TGTGCCAGCAGCTTAGGAGTCAGTCCCTATAATTCACCCCTCCACTTT; CDR3: CASSLGVSPYNSPLHF
size: -; J: TRBJ2-2; D: -; V: TRBV4-1; DNA: TGCGCCAGCAGCCAAGTTGGGGCATCGGAAAGGACCGGGGAGCTGTTTTTT; CDR3: CASSQVGASERTGELFF
size: -; J: TRBJ1-5; D: -; V: TRBV9; DNA: TGTGCCAGCAGCTCGGGACACGAGATTGGTCAGCCCCAGCATTTT; CDR3: CASSSGHEIGQPQHF
size: -; J: TRBJ2-1; D: -; V: TRBV6-1; DNA: TGTGCCAGCAGTGAAATGGGGTTTTACAATGAGCAGTTCTTC; CDR3: CASSEMGFYNEQFF
size: -; J: TRBJ2-1; D: TRBD1; V: TRBV5-1; DNA: TGCGCCAGCAGCTTGACAGGGGGTAATGACAATGAGCAGTTCTTC; CDR3: CASSLTGGNDNEQFF
size: -; J: TRBJ2-2; D: -; V: TRBV7-9; DNA: TGTGCCGGAATGGGGTACACCGGGGAGCTGTTTTTT; CDR3: CAGMGYTGELFF
size: -; J: TRBJ1-6; D: -; V: TRBV28; DNA: TGTGCCAGCAGTTACAGGGTAGATTCACCCCTCCACTTT; CDR3: CASSYRVDSPLHF
size: -; J: TRBJ1-2; D: -; V: TRBV2; DNA: TGTGCCAGCAAAAAGGGCACCGCTTCTTACTATGGCTACACCTTC; CDR3: CASKKGTASYYGYTF
size: -; J: TRBJ2-7; D: TRBD2; V: TRBV27; DNA: TGTGCCAGCAGTTTGTGGGGACTAGGGAGTATCTACGAGCAGTACTTC; CDR3: CASSLWGLGSIYEQYF